Listed here are 4 T cell receptor beta chains from one sample, sequenced in a study of cytomegalovirus exposure and HLA in healthy donors. PCR employed 60 Vbeta and 13 Jbeta primers. Assay: immunoSEQ multiplex PCR; the TCRdb copy retains only in-frame clones and omits some. The sample has some 120,000 clones, 75% to 85% seen once. The sequencing input was PBMCs. These receptors were obtained from a woman between 45 and 65 years old in good health and CMV-seropositive.

V and J are TRBV18 and TRBJ2-3, with D tentatively TRBD2 (5 bases). V was trimmed by 3 bases and J by 6 bases, leaving 7 bases between them. Germline V gene sequence: CDR1 KGHSH, CDR2 LQKENI. The CDR3 totals 12 residues. CDR3 amino acids: CASSPQRDTQYF. CDR3 in DNA: TGTGCCAGCTCACCCCAGCGGGATACGCAGTATTTT. The complete variable domain, with remaining parts taken from reference TRBV18 and TRBJ2-3, reads NAGVMQNPRHLVRRRGQEARLRCSPMKGHSHVYWYRQLPEEGLKFMVYLQKENIIDESGMPKERFSAEFPKEGPSILRIQQVVRGDSAAYFCASSPQRDTQYFGPGTRLTVL.

The table lists this clone with a few counts. The rearrangement joins TRBV5-1 to TRBJ2-7, with D possibly TRBD2 on 6 matching bases. With 5 bases removed from V and 6 bases from J, the gap between germline ends came to 21 bases. The germline gives CDR1 SGHRS, CDR2 YFSETQ. The CDR3 runs 15 residues. CDR3 in amino acids: CASRGVRGESTEQYF. In nucleotides, the CDR3 is TGCGCCAGCAGGGGGGTGCGGGGCGAAAGCACCGAGCAGTACTTC.

The chain combines TRBV4-3 with TRBJ1-2; D is ambiguous. Germline CDR1 is LGHNA and CDR2 is YSLEER. Trimming removed 0 bases from V and 5 bases from J, with 10 bases in between. The CDR3 length is 14 residues. The CDR3, as DNA: TGCGCCAGCAGCCAAGATAAGGAGAGGTATGGCTACACCTTC. This translates into CASSQDKERYGYTF.

This sequence joins TRBV19 and TRBJ1-3; possibly TRBD1 for D (5 bases). In germline, CDR1 is LNHDA, CDR2 SQIVND (reference sequence). Trimming stripped 7 bases from V and 0 bases from J, with 10 bases between. This CDR3 region has 14 residues. The CDR3 DNA is TGTGCCAGTACGGCGACAGTCTCTGGAAACACCATATATTTT. Residues: CASTATVSGNTIYF.